This T cell receptor beta chain was sequenced during a study of blood T cell repertoires in COVID-19. Across the whole study: From T cells, B-cell-depleted T cells, or PBMCs came the material, which was cDNA or gDNA.

Participants, 18 to 89 years old, spanned about two dozen US areas. Participants' reported clinical history set cohort assignment. CDR3 length: 12 residues. Trimming shortened V by 2 bases and J by 9 bases, and 7 bases separated the two germline ends. The germline V gene encodes CDR1 SGHTA and CDR2 FQGNSA. In the authors' workflow: Amplifying reference gene primers gave estimates of nucleated cell counts. Only in-frame clones appear in the TCRdb table, and some are missing; sequencing was by immunoSEQ multiplex PCR. For V, J and clone size, that table is used; D and trimming come from the DNA. The sample carries a few hundred thousand clones, 85% recorded once.

Input material: PBMCs or T cells enriched from blood (not recorded which). The receptor comes from a woman aged 45-65 years who had been exposed to COVID-19. This chain links TRBV7-2 with TRBJ2-2; D call uncertain. The CDR3 loop reads CASSLSSRELFF. CDR3 sequence (DNA): TGTGCCAGCAGCTTAAGCTCCAGGGAGCTGTTTTTT.